A single sample is the source of the 10 T cell receptor beta chains below, sequenced in a study of patients and donors after allogeneic stem cell transplantation (dated by TCRdb to about 2020). Library generation was performed with RT-PCR. Instrument on record: NextSeq 550. TCRdb trimmed public reads at Q25 via fastp, called clones via MiXCR and kept in-frame beta chains. Rows are combined by CDR3 protein, so each entry shows the most common genes and DNA. Present in this sample are about 960,000 distinct CDR3 sequences, more than 15% of which were seen just once. The ten largest clones add up to around 6% of the sample. Material: blood, either unsorted or a sorted T cell fraction (not recorded which). Receptors originate from a human donor who was either an allogeneic HSCT recipient or a stem cell or donor lymphocyte infusion donor (not recorded which). It is not recorded whose cells these are; they may come from a transplant donor.

This clonotype was seen many times. The chain links TRBV5-1 to TRBJ1-1; maybe TRBD1 (5 bases). The length of the CDR3 is 14 residues. With 0 bases removed from V and 2 bases from J, the gap between germline ends came to 8 bases. Germline-derived CDR1 and CDR2 are SGHRS and YFSETQ. The CDR3, as DNA: TGCGCCAGCAGCTTGGAGGGGTCTAACACTGAAGCTTTCTTT. This encodes CASSLEGSNTEAFF.

In this sample, this clonotype turned up a few times. V usage is TRBV20-1 and J usage is TRBJ2-5; 7 bases map to TRBD2. Germline CDR1 reads DFQATT; CDR2 reads SNEGSKA (reference sequence). The CDR3 consists of 15 residues. The ends lost 3 bases at V and 2 bases at J; junction bases unmatched: 9. CDR3 DNA sequence: TGCAGTGCTAGGCGGCCTCGGGGGGAACAAGAGACCCAGTACTTC. Its protein product is CSARRPRGEQETQYF.

The chain links TRBV12-3 or TRBV12-4 to TRBJ2-1; D is tentatively TRBD1 or TRBD2 (5 bases each). The CDR3 totals 15 residues. Trimming pared 2 bases from V and 3 bases from J, leaving 11 bases between. This chain's CDR3 is CASSLWGRNYNEQFF. CDR3 sequence (DNA): TGTGCCAGCAGTTTATGGGGGAGAAACTACAATGAGCAGTTCTTC.

V and J are TRBV15 and TRBJ2-1, with 11 bases aligning to TRBD2. The trim removed 4 bases at V and 6 bases at J, leaving 2 bases unmatched. Germline values: CDR1 LNHNV, CDR2 YYDKDF (reference sequence). The CDR3 has 14 amino acids. The CDR3 region is CATSTSGGLNEQFF. DNA of the CDR3: TGTGCCACCAGCACTAGCGGGGGGCTCAATGAGCAGTTCTTC.

This clonotype was detected only a few times. The chain uses TRBV12-3 or TRBV12-4 and TRBJ1-5, with a tentative D call TRBD1 (5 bases). The CDR3 covers 17 residues. The V end was cut by 1 base, the J end by 0 bases, with 13 bases between. This chain's CDR3 is CASSLGGGRYSNQPQHF. CDR3 bases: TGTGCCAGCAGTTTAGGGGGCGGCAGATATAGCAATCAGCCCCAGCATTTT.

This sequence joins TRBV9 and TRBJ2-3; D call uncertain. The CDR3 has 14 amino acids. Germline values: CDR1 SGDLS, CDR2 YYNGEE. Trimming took 0 bases from V and 3 from J, leaving 8 bases between them. The CDR3 DNA is TGTGCCAGCAGCGTAGATGCGAGTACAGATACGCAGTATTTT. This encodes CASSVDASTDTQYF.

This clonotype was detected a few times. This chain joins TRBV2 and TRBJ1-4; D gene uncertain. Germline-derived CDR1 and CDR2 are SNHLY and FYNNEI. V gave up 4 bases and J gave up 5 bases, with 5 bases separating them. CDR3 length: 12 amino acids. The CDR3 spells CASSGRNEKLFF. CDR3 in DNA: TGTGCCAGCAGTGGGAGGAATGAAAAACTGTTTTTT.

V is TRBV11-2 and J is TRBJ2-4, with 7 nucleotides matching TRBD1. V trimming: 4 bases; J trimming: 1 base; junction bases outside the gene matches: 10. The CDR3 runs 17 residues. Germline assignment: CDR1 SGHAT and CDR2 FQNNGV. CDR3 region: CASSSAWDRTAKNIQYF. The CDR3 DNA reads TGTGCCAGCAGCTCCGCATGGGACAGAACTGCCAAAAACATTCAGTACTTC.

The chain combines TRBV5-1 with TRBJ2-7, with 7 bases that match TRBD2. CDR1 and CDR2 (germline): SGHRS, YFSETQ. The CDR3 contains 17 residues. Trimming removed 4 bases from V and 0 bases from J; junction bases left unmatched: 13. Here the CDR3 reads CASSEATLADNSYEQYF. CDR3 DNA sequence: TGCGCCAGCAGCGAAGCGACTCTAGCGGACAACTCCTACGAGCAGTACTTC.

The chain uses TRBV7-3 and TRBJ2-3; 13 bases are a match to TRBD2. The CDR3 length is 16 residues. The V gene end was trimmed by 2 bases and the J gene end by 6 bases; junction bases not matched to a gene: 5. Germline CDR1 SGHTA, CDR2 FQGTGA. The CDR3 nucleotides read TGTGCCAGCAGCTTAGGGACTAGCGGGACCTCGGATACGCAGTATTTT. Translated: CASSLGTSGTSDTQYF.